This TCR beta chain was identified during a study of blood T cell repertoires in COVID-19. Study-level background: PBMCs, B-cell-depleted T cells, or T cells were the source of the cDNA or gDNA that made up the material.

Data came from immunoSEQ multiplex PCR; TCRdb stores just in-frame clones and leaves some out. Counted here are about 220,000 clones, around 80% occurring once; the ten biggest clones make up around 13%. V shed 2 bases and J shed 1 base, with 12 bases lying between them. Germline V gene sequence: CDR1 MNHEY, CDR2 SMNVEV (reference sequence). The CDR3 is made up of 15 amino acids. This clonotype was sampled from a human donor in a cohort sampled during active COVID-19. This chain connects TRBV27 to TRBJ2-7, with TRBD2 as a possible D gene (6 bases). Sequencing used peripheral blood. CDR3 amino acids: CASSLTAGTSYEQYF. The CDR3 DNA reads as TGTGCCAGCAGTTTAACGGCGGGAACTTCCTACGAGCAGTACTTC.